This TCR beta chain was captured by sequencing in a study of OX40 agonist ivuxolimab in advanced cancers. Here immunoSEQ multiplex PCR was the method, and the copy in TCRdb shows in-frame clones only, minus some. The repertoire holds tens of thousands of clones, with around 77% as singletons. The origin of this receptor is an adult with an advanced solid tumor such as melanoma, head and neck, liver or kidney cancer. The specimen was CD4+ or CD8+ T cells sorted from blood, collected in a trial of the OX40 agonist ivuxolimab.

Here the CDR3 DNA reads TGTGCCAGCAGCTTGTCGGGACAGTCTAGCACAGATACGCAGTATTTT. It codes for CASSLSGQSSTDTQYF. The chain couples TRBV7-3 to TRBJ2-3, with 7 positions matching TRBD1. Trimming removed 3 bases from V and 0 bases from J; junction bases left unmatched: 6. CDR1 is SGHTA and CDR2 is FQGTGA in the germline V gene. The CDR3 sequence is 16 residues long.